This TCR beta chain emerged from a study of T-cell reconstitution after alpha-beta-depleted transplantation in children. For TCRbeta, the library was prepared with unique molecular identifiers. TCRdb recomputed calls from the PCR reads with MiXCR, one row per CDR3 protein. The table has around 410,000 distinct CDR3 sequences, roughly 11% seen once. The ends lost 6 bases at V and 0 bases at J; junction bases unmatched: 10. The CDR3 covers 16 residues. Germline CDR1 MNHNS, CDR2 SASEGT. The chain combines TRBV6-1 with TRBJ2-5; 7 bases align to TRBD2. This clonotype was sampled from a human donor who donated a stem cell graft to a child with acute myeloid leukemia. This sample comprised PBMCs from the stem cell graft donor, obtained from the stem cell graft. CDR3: CASRLISGTYQETQYF. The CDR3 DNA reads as TGTGCCAGCAGACTCATAAGCGGGACGTACCAAGAGACCCAGTACTTC.